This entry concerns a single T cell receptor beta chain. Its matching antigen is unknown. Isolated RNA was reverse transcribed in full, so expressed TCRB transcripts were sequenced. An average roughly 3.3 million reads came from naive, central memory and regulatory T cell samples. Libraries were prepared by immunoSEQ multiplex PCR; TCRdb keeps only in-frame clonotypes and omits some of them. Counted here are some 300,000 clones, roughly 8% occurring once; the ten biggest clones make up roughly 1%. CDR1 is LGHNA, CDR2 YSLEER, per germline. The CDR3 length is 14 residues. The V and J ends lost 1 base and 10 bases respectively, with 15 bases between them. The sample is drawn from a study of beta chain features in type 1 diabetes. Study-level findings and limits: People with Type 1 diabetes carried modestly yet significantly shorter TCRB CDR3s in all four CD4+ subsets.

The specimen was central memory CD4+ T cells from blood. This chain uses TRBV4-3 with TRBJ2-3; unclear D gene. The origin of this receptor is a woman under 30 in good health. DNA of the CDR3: TGCGCCAGCAGCCAAGCCCAATCCAGTGAGGCGCAGTATTTT. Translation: CASSQAQSSEAQYF.